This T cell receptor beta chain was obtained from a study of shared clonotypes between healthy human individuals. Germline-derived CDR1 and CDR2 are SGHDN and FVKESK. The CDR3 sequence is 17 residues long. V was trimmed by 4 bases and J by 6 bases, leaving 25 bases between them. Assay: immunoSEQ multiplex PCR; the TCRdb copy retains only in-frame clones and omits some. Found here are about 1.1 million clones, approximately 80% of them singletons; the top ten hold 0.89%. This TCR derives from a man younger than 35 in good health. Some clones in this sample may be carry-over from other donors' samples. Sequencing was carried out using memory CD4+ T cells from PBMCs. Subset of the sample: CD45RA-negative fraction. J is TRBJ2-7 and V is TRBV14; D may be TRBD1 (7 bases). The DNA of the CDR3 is TGTGCCAGCAGCCGGGCAGGGGGGATTCAGGGTCTGGGCGAGCAGTACTTC. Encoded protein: CASSRAGGIQGLGEQYF.